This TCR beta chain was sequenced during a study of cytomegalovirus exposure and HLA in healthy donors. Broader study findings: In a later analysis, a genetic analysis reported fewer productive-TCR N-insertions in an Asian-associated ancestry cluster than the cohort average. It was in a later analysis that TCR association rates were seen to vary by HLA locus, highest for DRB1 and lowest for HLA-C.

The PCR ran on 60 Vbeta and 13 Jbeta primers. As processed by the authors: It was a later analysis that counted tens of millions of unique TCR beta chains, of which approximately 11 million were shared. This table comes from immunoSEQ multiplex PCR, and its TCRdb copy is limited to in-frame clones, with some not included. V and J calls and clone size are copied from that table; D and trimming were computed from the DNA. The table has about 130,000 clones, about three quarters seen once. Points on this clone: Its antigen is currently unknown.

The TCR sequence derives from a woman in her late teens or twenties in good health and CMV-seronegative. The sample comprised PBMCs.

CDR3 amino acids: CASSPKGQTWGNYGYTF. The CDR3 region has the DNA TGTGCCAGCAGCCCCAAGGGACAGACATGGGGAAACTATGGCTACACCTTC. V usage is TRBV5-4 and J usage is TRBJ1-2; 7 nucleotides match TRBD1. The CDR3 loop spans 17 amino acids. The trim removed 4 bases at V and 2 bases at J, leaving 14 bases unmatched. Germline lookup yields CDR1 SGHNT and CDR2 YYREEE (reference sequence).